The 30 T cell receptor beta chains given below trace back to one sample, sequenced in a study of identical twins. TCRdb reprocessed the 5' RACE reads via MiXCR and lists one record per CDR3 protein. There are a few hundred thousand distinct CDR3 sequences in the sample; 7.5% to 10% occur only once, and roughly 3% lies in the top ten. This same sample was also part of a study on yellow fever vaccine responses in identical twins.

Sequenced input: PBMCs. The source of these receptors is a woman in her late teens or twenties in good health.

The CDR3 coding sequence is TGCAGCGTTGGGGGGGTGGGAACTAGCGGGAGGGCGAATGAGCAGTTCTTC. Translating gives CSVGGVGTSGRANEQFF. This sequence joins TRBV29-1 and TRBJ2-1, with 13 bases lining up with TRBD2. J gave up 7 bases and V 4 bases, and 13 bases lay outside the gene matches. CDR1 and CDR2 from the germline V gene are SQVTM and ANQGSEA. The length of the CDR3 is 17 residues.

The chain has TRBV27 and TRBJ2-5, with D tentatively TRBD1 (5 bases). Germline V gene sequence: CDR1 MNHEY, CDR2 SMNVEV (reference sequence). Trimming removed 3 bases at V and 0 bases at J, with 17 bases between. This CDR3 has 17 residues. The CDR3 region is CASSFSGLGRDQETQYF. For the CDR3, the DNA is TGTGCCAGCAGTTTTTCGGGCCTGGGCAGGGACCAAGAGACCCAGTACTTC.

The V gene is TRBV18, the J gene TRBJ2-3; 7 nucleotides agree with TRBD1. This CDR3 has 15 residues. The germline CDR1 and CDR2 sequences are KGHSH and LQKENI. After removal of 3 bases from V and 8 bases from J, the junction contained 11 bases not matched to a gene. The CDR3 DNA reads TGTGCCAGCTCACCCACAGGGGTTCACCCAGGTACGCAGTATTTT. Amino acid sequence: CASSPTGVHPGTQYF.

This clonotype has at least ten counts. The rearrangement links TRBV12-5 to TRBJ2-1; 7 bases line up with TRBD2. This CDR3 has 16 amino acids. Germline values: CDR1 LGHNT, CDR2 FRNRAP. Trimming took 5 bases from V and 2 from J; bases not matched to a gene: 9. The CDR3 spells CASGPVGGGAYNEQFF. In DNA form, the CDR3 reads TGTGCTAGTGGTCCAGTGGGGGGGGGTGCCTACAATGAGCAGTTCTTC.

The J gene is TRBJ2-5, the V gene TRBV29-1, with 11 bases lining up with TRBD2. The V and J ends lost 0 bases and 9 bases, in that order; junction bases with no gene match: 9. The CDR3 is 15 amino acids. Germline loops: CDR1 SQVTM, CDR2 ANQGSEA. The CDR3 sequence is CSVEERKTSGVPQYF. CDR3 nucleotide sequence: TGCAGCGTTGAAGAGCGTAAGACTAGCGGGGTTCCCCAGTACTTC.

This clonotype was seen more than once but under ten times. J is TRBJ1-1 and V is TRBV28; no definite D call. The CDR3 covers 10 residues. The ends were cut back, 2 bases at V and 8 bases at J, with 3 bases in the middle. The germline CDR1 and CDR2 sequences are MDHEN and SYDVKM. The DNA for the CDR3 is TGTGCCAGCAGTTTACACGAAGCTTTCTTT. Amino acids: CASSLHEAFF.

A word on this clonotype: This sequence may be a read error, since a much larger clone differs from it by one base. The chain is built from TRBV6-5 and TRBJ1-2; D unresolved. Germline-derived CDR1 and CDR2 are MNHEY and SVGAGI. Trimming took off 0 bases at V and 0 bases at J, with 8 bases between the two ends. This CDR3 is 15 amino acids long. CDR3 nucleotide sequence: TGTGCCAGCAGTTACTCGTCAAACTCTAACTATGGCTACACCTTC. Protein sequence: CASSYSSNSNYGYTF.

This clonotype came up many times. V gene TRBV6-4 combines with J gene TRBJ2-3; 7 positions match TRBD1. Germline values: CDR1 MRHNA, CDR2 SNTAGT. The CDR3 length is 15 residues. V gave up 2 bases and J gave up 2 bases; unmatched junction bases: 4. CDR3 amino acids: CASSDTEGATDTQYF. The CDR3 DNA reads TGTGCCAGCAGTGACACCGAGGGGGCCACAGATACGCAGTATTTT.

At least ten counts were recorded for this clonotype. V and J are TRBV20-1 and TRBJ1-2, with D uncertain. Germline loops: CDR1 DFQATT, CDR2 SNEGSKA (reference sequence). Between the trimmed V and J ends, which lost 3 bases and 4 bases, there was a span of 9 bases. This CDR3 is built from 12 residues. CDR3 residues: CSASASPYGYTF. For the CDR3, the DNA is TGCAGTGCTAGTGCCAGTCCCTATGGCTACACCTTC.

This clonotype came up many times. V gene TRBV5-6 combines with J gene TRBJ2-1; 10 nucleotides line up with TRBD2. CDR3 length: 15 amino acids. V trimming: 3 bases; J trimming: 0 bases; junction bases outside the gene matches: 0. CDR1 and CDR2 from the germline V gene are SGHDT and YYEEEE. CDR3 residues: CASSSSGGSYNEQFF. The CDR3 DNA reads as TGTGCCAGCAGCTCTAGCGGGGGCTCCTACAATGAGCAGTTCTTC.

This clonotype was counted at least ten times. The CDR3 sequence: CASSLYGGGPSYNEQFF. In DNA, the CDR3 is TGTGCCAGCAGTTTATATGGCGGGGGCCCCTCCTACAATGAGCAGTTCTTC. V usage is TRBV27 and J usage is TRBJ2-1; tentatively, D is TRBD2 (7 bases). V was trimmed by 1 base and J by 0 bases, leaving 13 bases between them. Germline CDR1 MNHEY, CDR2 SMNVEV (reference sequence). There are 17 residues in the CDR3.

This clonotype was seen repeatedly, ten times or more. The CDR3 sequence: CASSFVDRGSGNTIYF. As DNA, the CDR3 is TGTGCCAGCAGCTTCGTAGACAGGGGCTCTGGAAACACCATATATTTT. V is TRBV7-2 and J is TRBJ1-3, with TRBD1 identical over 8 bases. Trimming at V came to 3 bases and at J to 0 bases, leaving 4 bases not matched to a gene. Germline CDR1 and CDR2: SGHTA and FQGNSA. This CDR3 spans 16 amino acids. Looking up the rest from reference TRBV7-2 and TRBJ1-3 gives the full variable domain: GAGVSQSPSNKVTEKGKDVELRCDPISGHTALYWYRQSLGQGLEFLIYFQGNSAPDKSGLPSDRFSAERTGGSVSTLTIQRTQQEDSAVYLCASSFVDRGSGNTIYFGEGSWLTVV.

J is TRBJ1-2 and V is TRBV7-2, with D unclear. The CDR3 has 12 amino acids. The V gene's germline CDR1 is SGHTA and CDR2 FQGNSA. The V end lost 0 bases, the J end lost 8 bases, and 7 bases lay between the germline ends. CDR3 in amino acids: CASSLAPSGYTF. In nucleotides, the CDR3 is TGTGCCAGCAGCTTAGCCCCCTCCGGCTACACCTTC.

This clonotype turned up a few times. The chain recombines TRBV24-1 with TRBJ2-3; 12 nucleotides line up with TRBD2. V dropped 1 base and J dropped 6; count of bases not matched to a gene: 4. This CDR3 has 16 residues. Germline-derived CDR1 and CDR2 are KGHDR and SFDVKD. In nucleotides, the CDR3 is TGTGCCACCAGTGATTTTGCTAGCGGGGGGGAGGATACGCAGTATTTT. Its protein is CATSDFASGGEDTQYF.

The CDR3 region has the DNA TGTGCCAGCAGTTACCCGACCCGAGGGGGGGAGACCCAGTACTTC. Its translation: CASSYPTRGGETQYF. The chain employs TRBV12-3 or TRBV12-4 and TRBJ2-5, with D perhaps assigned TRBD1 or TRBD2 (6 bases each). Trimming took off 4 bases at V and 5 bases at J, with 17 bases between the two ends. The CDR3 contains 15 residues.

There are many counts of this clonotype. V and J are TRBV12-3 or TRBV12-4 and TRBJ2-1; 13 positions match TRBD2. The CDR3 length is 16 residues. The J segment lost 5 bases and the V segment lost 6 bases, leaving 7 bases of the junction unmatched. The CDR3 sequence is CASSAGTSGTNNEQFF. DNA for the CDR3: TGTGCCAGCAGCGCTGGGACTAGCGGGACAAACAATGAGCAGTTCTTC.

This clonotype appeared a few times. The gene calls are TRBV20-1 and TRBJ2-1; the match to TRBD2 covers 11 bases. Trimming cost V 1 base and J 8 bases; bases outside gene matches: 4. CDR1 and CDR2 from the germline V gene are DFQATT and SNEGSKA (reference sequence). The CDR3 runs to 14 residues. The CDR3 reads CSARVAGGPDEQFF. In DNA form, the CDR3 reads TGCAGTGCTAGAGTAGCGGGGGGGCCGGATGAGCAGTTCTTC.

V and J are TRBV6-2 or TRBV6-3 and TRBJ2-1; D perhaps matches TRBD2 (6 bases). Germline CDR1 reads MNHEY; CDR2 reads SVGEGT. The CDR3 contains 20 residues. V dropped 4 bases and J dropped 0 bases, with 25 bases sitting between them. This CDR3 reads CASSSLTKVLAASSYNEQFF. The CDR3 nucleotides are TGTGCCAGCAGTTCCCTGACAAAAGTTTTAGCGGCCAGCTCCTACAATGAGCAGTTCTTC.

This clonotype was picked up many times. The chain recombines TRBV6-2 or TRBV6-3 with TRBJ1-2; unclear D gene. V shed 6 bases and J shed 6 bases, with 8 bases lying between them. The CDR3 runs 11 residues. Germline CDR1 MNHEY, CDR2 SVGEGT. CDR3 bases: TGTGCCAGCAGCCCCAGCGATGGCTACACCTTC. This gives the protein CASSPSDGYTF.

The table lists this clonotype with many counts. The chain carries TRBV5-1 and TRBJ2-1; 12 bases fit TRBD2. The junction had 12 bases not matched to a gene; V was cut back by 4 bases and J by 4 bases. CDR1 SGHRS and CDR2 YFSETQ come from the germline V gene. CDR3 length equals 18 residues. CDR3 amino acids: CASSTQRTSGDRYNEQFF. CDR3 DNA sequence: TGCGCCAGCAGCACACAAAGGACTAGCGGGGATCGTTACAATGAGCAGTTCTTC.

This clonotype was recorded a few times. The chain recombines TRBV5-1 with TRBJ2-7; TRBD2 might be the D (5 bases). The ends were cut back, 3 bases at V and 6 bases at J, with 10 bases in the middle. The CDR3 runs to 12 residues. Germline-derived CDR1 and CDR2 are SGHRS and YFSETQ. The CDR3 DNA sequence: TGCGCCAGCAGCTCCCGGGGTACCGAGCAGTACTTC. Translating gives CASSSRGTEQYF.

This clonotype has ten or more counts. This chain links TRBV2 with TRBJ1-4, with D maybe TRBD1 (6 bases). V lost 7 bases and J lost 7, with 16 bases in between. Germline lookup yields CDR1 SNHLY and CDR2 FYNNEI. CDR3 length: 14 amino acids. The chain's CDR3 is CASTRTDYSEKLFF. The CDR3 DNA reads as TGTGCCAGCACCCGGACAGATTACAGTGAAAAACTGTTTTTT.

This clonotype has ten or more counts. The J gene is TRBJ2-1, the V gene TRBV4-2; D tentatively reads TRBD1 or TRBD2 (5 bases each). Germline V gene lookup returns CDR1 LGHNA and CDR2 YNFKEQ. Trimming removed 4 bases from V and 3 bases from J, with 7 bases in between. This CDR3 spans 13 amino acids. CDR3 amino acids: CASSRGNYNEQFF. The CDR3 DNA reads TGTGCCAGCAGCCGGGGGAACTACAATGAGCAGTTCTTC.

This clonotype was seen ten or more times. The rearrangement joins TRBV7-8 to TRBJ2-7; D remains unclear. The CDR3 loop spans 14 amino acids. Trimming removed 0 bases at V and 3 bases at J, with 9 bases between. The germline gives CDR1 SGHVS, CDR2 FQNEAQ. The CDR3 DNA is TGTGCCAGCAGCTTAGCGAGGTGGGGCTACGAGCAGTACTTC. It translates to CASSLARWGYEQYF.

This clonotype came up a few times. The chain links TRBV28 to TRBJ2-1, with TRBD2 as a possible D gene (6 bases). Per the germline V gene, CDR1 is MDHEN and CDR2 is SYDVKM. V gave up 7 bases and J gave up 6 bases, with 19 bases separating them. The CDR3 sequence is 15 residues long. As DNA, the CDR3 is TGTGCCAGCAAATCCACGGGAGAGGTCGTCAATGAGCAGTTCTTC. It codes for CASKSTGEVVNEQFF.

This clonotype came up many times. V gene TRBV27 combines with J gene TRBJ2-7; TRBD2 matches 8 bases. Trimming cost V 6 bases and J 2 bases; bases outside gene matches: 6. The CDR3 runs 14 residues. CDR1 is MNHEY, CDR2 SMNVEV, per germline (reference sequence). CDR3: CASRISGNPYEQYF. For the CDR3, the DNA is TGTGCCAGCAGGATTAGCGGGAACCCCTACGAGCAGTACTTC.

This clonotype was counted only a few times. V is TRBV6-1 and J is TRBJ2-6, with D uncertain. With 6 bases removed from V and 0 bases from J, the gap between germline ends came to 9 bases. The germline V gene has CDR1 MNHNS and CDR2 SASEGT. The CDR3 has 15 amino acids. This CDR3 is CASRPLVSGANVLTF. The CDR3 DNA sequence: TGTGCCAGCAGACCTCTGGTCTCTGGGGCCAACGTCCTGACTTTC.

V is TRBV19 and J is TRBJ2-5; 9 positions match TRBD1. CDR3 size: 14 residues. The ends lost 4 bases at V and 5 bases at J; junction bases unmatched: 5. CDR1 and CDR2 (germline): LNHDA, SQIVND (reference sequence). This CDR3 reads CASSNTGGAETQYF. DNA for the CDR3: TGTGCCAGTAGTAATACAGGGGGCGCGGAGACCCAGTACTTC.

This clonotype was counted between two and nine times. CDR3 DNA: TGTGCCAGCAGTCATGACAGGGGGCTAGTCGAGCAGTACTTC. Translation: CASSHDRGLVEQYF. The rearrangement links TRBV27 to TRBJ2-7; 10 bases are shared with TRBD1. Germline values: CDR1 MNHEY, CDR2 SMNVEV (reference sequence). CDR3 size: 14 residues. Trimming took 5 bases from V and 6 from J; bases not matched to a gene: 7.

This clonotype was seen at least ten times. The chain uses TRBV7-9 and TRBJ2-5; D is unresolved. Per germline, CDR1 SEHNR and CDR2 FQNEAQ (reference sequence). Between the trimmed V and J ends, which lost 1 base and 14 bases, there was a span of 17 bases. CDR3 length: 13 residues. CDR3 in DNA: TGTGCCAGCAGCTTAGATGTAAGAGAAGATAACTACTTC. This encodes CASSLDVREDNYF.